A single sample gave rise to the 31 T cell receptor beta chains below, sequenced in a study of cytomegalovirus exposure and HLA in healthy donors. Amplification used 60 Vbeta primers and 13 Jbeta primers. Produced via immunoSEQ multiplex PCR; TCRdb's table is partial and in-frame only. The repertoire holds about 100,000 clones, with about 80% as singletons. The sample taken for sequencing was PBMCs. The receptors were sampled from a man aged 40-49 years in good health and CMV-seronegative.

This clone was counted a single time. CDR3 bases: TGTGCCAGCCTTGGGGACAGGGAGGCAGGAATAGAAAAACTGTTTTTT. Its translation is CASLGDREAGIEKLFF. The chain employs TRBV2 and TRBJ1-4; TRBD1 aligns across 9 bases. The ends lost 8 bases at V and 8 bases at J; junction bases unmatched: 15. Per the germline V gene, CDR1 is SNHLY and CDR2 is FYNNEI. The CDR3 has 16 residues.

This clone was detected ten times or more. J is TRBJ1-5 and V is TRBV4-1; D possibly corresponds to TRBD1 (5 bases). The CDR3 is made up of 15 amino acids. V lost 1 base and J 5 bases, leaving 12 bases between the germline ends. Per germline, CDR1 MGHRA and CDR2 YSYEKL. The CDR3 region is CASSQVSGSYQPQHF. CDR3 nucleotide sequence: TGCGCCAGCAGCCAAGTTTCAGGGTCTTATCAGCCCCAGCATTTT.

This clone was recorded a few times. The chain carries TRBV6-5 and TRBJ1-1; no definite D call. The CDR3 is 11 amino acids. Trimming took 6 bases from V and 5 from J, leaving 7 bases between them. CDR1 and CDR2 from the germline V gene are MNHEY and SVGAGI. The CDR3 DNA sequence: TGTGCCAGCAGGTACCAGACTGAAGCTTTCTTT. This encodes CASRYQTEAFF.

This chain uses TRBV27 with TRBJ2-1; 7 bases match TRBD2. The CDR3 sequence is 15 residues long. V shed 2 bases, J shed 6 bases, and the junction held 7 bases outside the gene matches. Germline values: CDR1 MNHEY, CDR2 SMNVEV (reference sequence). CDR3 protein: CASSLQGGRANEQFF. The DNA of the CDR3 is TGTGCCAGCAGTTTACAGGGAGGGCGGGCCAATGAGCAGTTCTTC.

V usage is TRBV5-1 and J usage is TRBJ1-2, with 9 positions matching TRBD1. This CDR3 region has 14 residues. CDR1 and CDR2 from the germline V gene are SGHRS and YFSETQ. Trimming cost V 4 bases and J 4 bases; bases outside gene matches: 5. CDR3 bases: TGCGCCAGCAGCCTGGGGACAGGGAGCTATGGCTACACCTTC. It translates to CASSLGTGSYGYTF.

The CDR3 sequence: CASSLGGQGYNEQFF. The DNA of the CDR3 is TGCGCCAGCAGCTTGGGCGGACAGGGCTACAATGAGCAGTTCTTC. The chain has TRBV5-1 and TRBJ2-1; 8 bases map to TRBD1. Trimming at V came to 0 bases and at J to 3 bases, leaving 2 bases not matched to a gene. The CDR3 is 15 amino acids. Germline V gives CDR1 SGHRS, CDR2 YFSETQ.

Notes on this clone: The junction and the germline gene differ at one end; a read error may be behind it. This chain links TRBV7-9 with TRBJ2-2; 7 bases are a match to TRBD2. This CDR3 region has 17 residues. Germline values: CDR1 SEHNR, CDR2 FQNEAQ (reference sequence). The CDR3 here is CSSSHPRAGENTGELFF. The CDR3 DNA reads as TGTTCCAGCAGCCACCCTCGGGCGGGGGAAAACACCGGGGAGCTGTTTTTT.

This chain joins TRBV5-1 and TRBJ2-3; D not certain. Looked up from germline, CDR1 is SGHRS and CDR2 is YFSETQ. This CDR3 comprises 14 residues. Trimming shortened V by 0 bases and J by 1 base, and 6 bases separated the two germline ends. The CDR3 spells CASSLGPGTDTQYF. For the CDR3, the DNA is TGCGCCAGCAGCTTGGGTCCAGGCACAGATACGCAGTATTTT. The full variable domain, in which reference TRBV5-1 and TRBJ2-3 provide the parts outside the CDR3, is KAGVTQTPRYLIKTRGQQVTLSCSPISGHRSVSWYQQTPGQGLQFLFEYFSETQRNKGNFPGRFSGRQFSNSRSEMNVSTLELGDSALYLCASSLGPGTDTQYFGPGTRLTVL.

This clone appeared a single time. The rearrangement joins TRBV5-8 to TRBJ2-1, with 7 positions matching TRBD1. The CDR3 is 13 amino acids. V lost 6 bases and J lost 5; bases outside the gene matches: 5. CDR1 is SGHTS and CDR2 is YDEGEE in the germline V gene. The CDR3, as DNA: TGTGCCAGCACCCGGGACAGACACAATGAGCAGTTCTTC. Protein product: CASTRDRHNEQFF.

The V and J genes are TRBV14 and TRBJ2-7; no clear D gene. CDR3 length equals 12 residues. V gave up 4 bases and J gave up 7 bases, with 11 bases separating them. The germline CDR1 and CDR2 sequences are SGHDN and FVKESK. CDR3 nucleotide sequence: TGTGCCAGCAGCCCTTCGAGCCTAGAGCAGTACTTC. It yields the protein CASSPSSLEQYF.

This chain links TRBV30 with TRBJ2-3, with D hard to call. Germline CDR1 reads GTSNPN; CDR2 reads SVGIG (reference sequence). The CDR3 runs to 13 residues. V lost 0 bases and J 1 base, leaving 5 bases between the germline ends. The CDR3 sequence is CAWSVQGTDTQYF. CDR3 DNA: TGTGCCTGGAGTGTTCAGGGCACAGATACGCAGTATTTT.

This sequence joins TRBV11-2 and TRBJ1-1; no clear D gene. CDR1 and CDR2 from the germline V gene are SGHAT and FQNNGV. V lost 5 bases and J 6 bases, leaving 13 bases between the germline ends. The CDR3 is made up of 13 amino acids. The CDR3 DNA is TGTGCCAGCAGCCCCGGGATTCTCGCTGAAGCTTTCTTT. Translated: CASSPGILAEAFF.

The chain couples TRBV5-6 to TRBJ2-2; D perhaps matches TRBD2 (7 bases). CDR3 length: 16 residues. Germline CDR1 and CDR2: SGHDT and YYEEEE. V was trimmed by 2 bases and J by 3 bases, leaving 14 bases between them. The DNA of the CDR3 is TGTGCCAGCAGCTTTCTGCGGGGGCCGTACACCGGGGAGCTGTTTTTT. Amino acid sequence: CASSFLRGPYTGELFF.

The rearrangement uses TRBV28 and TRBJ2-7, with TRBD1 matching 7 bases. The germline V gene has CDR1 MDHEN and CDR2 SYDVKM. The CDR3 is 12 residues long. The V segment lost 5 bases and the J segment 5 bases; nucleotides outside the gene matches: 3. CDR3 sequence (DNA): TGTGCCAGCAGTCTTACAGGGGACGAGCAGTACGTC. Protein product: CASSLTGDEQYV.

The chain uses TRBV6-5 and TRBJ2-1; TRBD1 aligns across 9 bases. CDR1 and CDR2 from the germline V gene are MNHEY and SVGAGI. The CDR3 sequence is 15 residues long. V was clipped by 6 bases and J by 2 bases; unmatched bases: 5. The CDR3 sequence: CASRQTGGPYNEQFF. CDR3 coding DNA: TGTGCCAGCAGACAAACAGGGGGCCCCTACAATGAGCAGTTCTTC.

The genes are TRBV29-1 and TRBJ2-5; TRBD1 matches at 7 bases. Germline V gives CDR1 SQVTM, CDR2 ANQGSEA. The trim removed 7 bases at V and 2 bases at J, leaving 7 bases unmatched. The CDR3 loop spans 13 amino acids. The CDR3 loop reads CSANRGQQETQYF. The CDR3 nucleotides are TGCAGCGCGAACCGGGGACAGCAAGAGACCCAGTACTTC.

This CDR3 is CASSLRSQMNTEAFF. The CDR3 DNA reads TGCGCCAGCAGCTTGAGGTCACAGATGAACACTGAAGCTTTCTTT. V and J are TRBV5-1 and TRBJ1-1; D is unresolved. The CDR3 runs 15 residues. The germline CDR1 and CDR2 sequences are SGHRS and YFSETQ. V was shortened by 1 base and J by 0 bases, with 10 bases between the two germline ends.

In DNA, the CDR3 is TGTGCCAGTAGTATCCGGGACAGGACGAACACTGAAGCTTTCTTT. This gives the protein CASSIRDRTNTEAFF. This sequence joins TRBV19 and TRBJ1-1; 8 bases are shared with TRBD1. CDR3 length: 15 residues. Germline V lookup: CDR1 LNHDA, CDR2 SQIVND (reference sequence). J gave up 1 base and V 3 bases, and 4 bases lay outside the gene matches.

The V gene is TRBV7-9, the J gene TRBJ2-1; 7 bases are shared with TRBD1. CDR1 is SEHNR, CDR2 FQNEAQ, per germline (reference sequence). The CDR3 has 12 residues. V lost 5 bases, J lost 15 bases, and 10 bases stayed unmatched. The DNA for the CDR3 is TGTGCCAGCAGCCAGGGGGTCCTAGTAGGGTTCTTC. Encoded protein: CASSQGVLVGFF.

This clone was detected only a few times. The chain couples TRBV2 to TRBJ1-1; D not resolved. The germline gives CDR1 SNHLY, CDR2 FYNNEI. CDR3 size: 14 residues. V was clipped by 0 bases and J by 6 bases, with 11 bases between them. Here the CDR3 reads CASSEALSGAEAFF. The CDR3 DNA sequence: TGTGCCAGCAGTGAAGCGCTTTCCGGGGCTGAAGCTTTCTTT. Looking up the rest from reference TRBV2 and TRBJ1-1 gives the full variable domain: EPEVTQTPSHQVTQMGQEVILRCVPISNHLYFYWYRQILGQKVEFLVSFYNNEISEKSEIFDDQFSVERPDGSNFTLKIRSTKLEDSAMYFCASSEALSGAEAFFGQGTRLTVV.

This chain joins TRBV7-2 and TRBJ2-1, with D unresolved. Germline CDR1 SGHTA, CDR2 FQGNSA. V was cut by 0 bases and J by 4 bases, with 19 bases left in between. This CDR3 is built from 18 residues. The chain's CDR3 is CASSLALGQRNLYNEQFF. The CDR3 DNA is TGTGCCAGCAGCTTAGCGCTGGGTCAGAGGAACCTTTACAATGAGCAGTTCTTC. Full variable domain (missing parts from reference TRBV7-2 and TRBJ2-1): GAGVSQSPSNKVTEKGKDVELRCDPISGHTALYWYRQSLGQGLEFLIYFQGNSAPDKSGLPSDRFSAERTGGSVSTLTIQRTQQEDSAVYLCASSLALGQRNLYNEQFFGPGTRLTVL.

For this clone: Other DNA variants within this sample encode the same CDR3. The V and J genes are TRBV27 and TRBJ2-6; 7 positions agree with TRBD1. The CDR3 extends over 18 amino acids. The ends lost 0 bases at V and 1 base at J; junction bases unmatched: 6. CDR1 is MNHEY and CDR2 is SMNVEV in the germline V gene (reference sequence). For the CDR3, the DNA is TGTGCCAGCAGTTTATCGAGCAGGGGGATATCTGGGGCCAACGTCCTGACTTTC. This encodes CASSLSSRGISGANVLTF.

The V call is TRBV6-5, the J call TRBJ1-6, with D maybe TRBD1 (6 bases). Trimming took 7 bases from V and 7 from J, leaving 17 bases between them. The germline V gene encodes CDR1 MNHEY and CDR2 SVGAGI. The CDR3 contains 15 residues. CDR3 sequence (DNA): TGTGCCAGCACCCCAACAGGGTTCGAAAATTCACCCCTCCACTTT. This gives the protein CASTPTGFENSPLHF.

The J gene is TRBJ1-5, the V gene TRBV6-4, with 7 bases lining up with TRBD1. CDR1 is MRHNA, CDR2 SNTAGT, per germline. The J segment lost 2 bases and the V segment lost 2 bases, leaving 0 bases of the junction unmatched. This CDR3 has 14 residues. CDR3 region: CASSDGQGNQPQHF. CDR3 in DNA: TGTGCCAGCAGTGACGGACAGGGCAATCAGCCCCAGCATTTT.

The chain uses TRBV7-3 and TRBJ2-3, with a possible D match to TRBD2 (6 bases). There are 16 residues in the CDR3. From germline, CDR1 is SGHTA and CDR2 FQGTGA. V lost 2 bases and J lost 4, with 16 bases in between. CDR3 in DNA: TGTGCCAGCAGCTTATTCGGAGGGGCATCATCAGATACGCAGTATTTT. Residues: CASSLFGGASSDTQYF.

This clone was detected only a few times. This chain connects TRBV5-8 to TRBJ1-1; D remains ambiguous. V lost 3 bases to trimming and J lost 0 bases, with 6 bases between them. The germline gives CDR1 SGHTS, CDR2 YDEGEE. The CDR3 consists of 13 residues. CDR3 DNA: TGTGCCAGCAGCTACGAGTTGAACACTGAAGCTTTCTTT. Protein: CASSYELNTEAFF.

The chain carries TRBV5-1 and TRBJ2-3; 9 nucleotides agree with TRBD1. The CDR3 extends over 16 amino acids. Germline V CDR1 and CDR2: SGHRS, YFSETQ. Unmatched junction bases numbered 5, after V lost 0 bases and J lost 3 bases. The CDR3, as DNA: TGCGCCAGCAGCTTGGGGGACAGGGAGTCGACAGATACGCAGTATTTT. Translated: CASSLGDRESTDTQYF.

The V call is TRBV10-3, the J call TRBJ2-5; 7 nucleotides line up with TRBD1. V lost 3 bases to trimming and J lost 2 bases; unmatched junction nucleotides: 9. The CDR3 is made up of 16 amino acids. Per germline, CDR1 ENHRY and CDR2 SYGVKD. This chain's CDR3 is CAISDSTGRQQETQYF. DNA for the CDR3: TGTGCCATCAGTGACTCGACAGGGAGACAGCAAGAGACCCAGTACTTC.

The gene calls are TRBV5-6 and TRBJ2-1; possible D gene TRBD1, 6 bases. V was trimmed by 6 bases and J by 6 bases, leaving 16 bases between them. Germline lookup yields CDR1 SGHDT and CDR2 YYEEEE. This CDR3 has 14 residues. The CDR3 protein is CASMKGLGANEQFF. As DNA, the CDR3 is TGTGCCAGCATGAAGGGTTTGGGGGCCAATGAGCAGTTCTTC.

The chain uses TRBV7-2 and TRBJ2-3, with 12 nucleotides matching TRBD2. The CDR3 contains 11 residues. Germline CDR1 is SGHTA and CDR2 is FQGNSA. The CDR3 DNA reads TGTGCGGGGCTAGCGGGGGGGCTGCAGTATTTT. Its translation: CAGLAGGLQYF.

The rearrangement links TRBV18 to TRBJ1-2; D gene unclear. The CDR3 sequence is 14 residues long. Looked up from germline, CDR1 is KGHSH and CDR2 is LQKENI. Trimming pared 0 bases from V and 8 bases from J, leaving 13 bases between. The CDR3 coding sequence is TGTGCCAGCTCACCACCGATGGAGCGGGAGGGCTACACCTTC. Its translation is CASSPPMEREGYTF.